This is a list of T cell receptor beta chains from one sample in a study of OX40 agonist ivuxolimab in advanced cancers. Clones were sequenced by immunoSEQ multiplex PCR, and TCRdb holds only the in-frame ones, with some missing. The data hold approximately 39,000 clones, with about 81% observed a single time. The starting material was CD4+ or CD8+ T cells sorted from blood, obtained in a trial of the OX40 agonist ivuxolimab. These receptors originate from an adult with an advanced solid tumor such as melanoma, head and neck, liver or kidney cancer. The CDR3 runs from the conserved cysteine through the conserved F or W. A D gene is named only where the DNA matches it firmly. Only some rows state a clone size, as once, few, many or a class for expanded clones.

clone size	D gene	V gene	J gene	CDR3 protein	CDR3 DNA
NA	NA	TRBV2	TRBJ1-5	CASSLRYSNQPQHF	TGTGCCAGCAGTTTACGGTATAGCAATCAGCCCCAGCATTTT
few	NA	TRBV7-2	TRBJ2-1	CASSLDGGYNEQFF	TGTGCCAGCAGCTTAGATGGCGGCTACAATGAGCAGTTCTTC
NA	TRBD1	TRBV28	TRBJ1-5	CASRTGVANQPQHF	TGTGCCAGCAGAACAGGGGTGGCCAATCAGCCCCAGCATTTT
NA	TRBD1	TRBV27	TRBJ2-6	CASSFGTGVSGANVLTF	TGTGCCAGCAGTTTTGGGACAGGGGTATCTGGGGCCAACGTCCTGACTTTC
few	NA	TRBV18	TRBJ1-6	CASSPSIGGQGNSPLHF	TGTGCCAGCTCACCAAGTATTGGGGGTCAAGGGAATTCACCCCTCCACTTT
NA	NA	TRBV4-1	TRBJ1-2	CASSFRPVQGGNYGYTF	TGCGCCAGCAGCTTCCGCCCGGTTCAGGGAGGCAACTATGGCTACACCTTC
NA	TRBD1	TRBV2	TRBJ2-6	CASSADRGRANVLTF	TGTGCCAGCAGTGCTGACAGGGGGCGGGCCAACGTCCTGACTTTC
NA	NA	TRBV29-1	TRBJ1-3	CSAGHSGNTIYF	TGCAGCGCTGGGCACAGTGGAAACACCATATATTTT
NA	NA	TRBV28	TRBJ1-4	CASSRGGGTNEKLFF	TGTGCCAGCAGTCGAGGGGGGGGGACTAATGAAAAACTGTTTTTT
medium-sized	NA	TRBV7-2	TRBJ1-1	CASSSGYSEAFF	TGTGCCAGCAGCTCGGGCTACTCTGAAGCTTTCTTT
NA	NA	TRBV7-2	TRBJ2-7	CASSFRQVNEQYF	TGTGCCAGCAGCTTTAGGCAGGTAAACGAGCAGTACTTC
NA	NA	TRBV28	TRBJ1-5	CASSSPEGNNQPQHF	TGTGCCAGCAGTTCACCTGAAGGAAACAATCAGCCCCAGCATTTT
few	NA	TRBV2	TRBJ1-2	CASSEELGRNYGYTF	TGTGCCAGCAGTGAAGAATTGGGCAGAAACTATGGCTACACCTTC
NA	NA	TRBV7-9	TRBJ2-5	CASSLGISRETQYF	TGTGCCAGCAGCTTGGGTATTAGCCGAGAGACCCAGTACTTC
NA	NA	TRBV5-4	TRBJ2-2	CASSSTANTGELFF	TGTGCCAGCAGCTCGACAGCGAACACCGGGGAGCTGTTTTTT
NA	TRBD1	TRBV28	TRBJ2-7	CASAPGQDYEQYF	TGTGCCAGCGCGCCGGGACAGGACTACGAGCAGTACTTC
NA	NA	TRBV5-8	TRBJ2-7	CASSGRRFGSYEQYF	TGTGCCAGCAGCGGGCGGCGGTTCGGTAGCTACGAGCAGTACTTC
NA	TRBD2	TRBV7-9	TRBJ2-5	CASSGNSQQRGGGETQYF	TGTGCCAGCAGCGGAAACAGCCAACAGCGGGGCGGAGGAGAGACCCAGTACTTC
NA	NA	TRBV7-3	TRBJ2-1	CASSLIYGQSGGEQFF	TGTGCCAGCAGCTTAATTTATGGCCAATCCGGGGGTGAGCAGTTCTTC
NA	NA	TRBV20-1	TRBJ1-1	CSARDLTEAFF	TGCAGTGCTAGAGATTTAACTGAAGCTTTCTTT
NA	NA	TRBV11-2	TRBJ2-7	CASSLGVGEQYF	TGTGCCAGCAGCTTAGGAGTCGGGGAGCAGTACTTC
NA	TRBD2	TRBV5-5	TRBJ2-7	CASSFSGTSGAYEQYF	TGTGCCAGCAGCTTTTCCGGGACTAGCGGAGCCTACGAGCAGTACTTC
NA	NA	TRBV18	TRBJ2-3	CASSPPSAPSTDTQYF	TGTGCCAGCTCACCACCCTCAGCTCCTAGCACAGATACGCAGTATTTT
few	NA	TRBV4-2	TRBJ1-6	CASSQVGQGGSPLHF	TGTGCCAGCAGCCAAGTAGGGCAGGGAGGTTCACCCCTCCACTTT
once	NA	TRBV9	TRBJ1-6	CASSGTDNSPLHF	TGTGCCAGCAGCGGGACAGATAATTCACCCCTCCACTTT
NA	NA	TRBV30	TRBJ1-6	CAWSVRYRGLNSPLHF	TGTGCCTGGAGTGTACGGTATCGGGGGTTGAATTCACCCCTCCACTTT
NA	NA	TRBV10-1	TRBJ1-2	CASSKKSGYTF	TGCGCCAGCAGTAAAAAAAGCGGCTACACCTTC
NA	TRBD2	TRBV7-2	TRBJ2-5	CASSFTGGSIETQYF	TGTGCCAGCAGCTTCACGGGGGGAAGTATAGAGACCCAGTACTTC
NA	NA	TRBV28	TRBJ1-1	CASSLDGETMNTEAFF	TGTGCCAGCAGTTTGGATGGGGAAACCATGAACACTGAAGCTTTCTTT
NA	TRBD1	TRBV18	TRBJ2-7	CASSPRQGTYEQYF	TGTGCCAGCTCACCGAGACAGGGAACCTACGAGCAGTACTTC
NA	NA	TRBV28	TRBJ2-5	CASSSASRPETQYF	TGTGCCAGCAGTTCCGCCTCACGCCCGGAGACCCAGTACTTC
NA	TRBD2	TRBV2	TRBJ2-1	CASSESGGASEQFF	TGTGCCAGCAGTGAAAGCGGGGGGGCCTCTGAGCAGTTCTTC
NA	NA	TRBV7-9	TRBJ1-5	CASSPSDTVPQPQHF	TGTGCCAGCAGCCCGTCGGACACGGTCCCTCAGCCCCAGCATTTT
NA	NA	TRBV2	TRBJ1-3	CASTVIGNTIYF	TGTGCCAGCACTGTCATTGGAAACACCATATATTTT
NA	NA	TRBV6-5	TRBJ2-1	CASTRAATAGTEQFF	TGTGCCAGCACCCGGGCCGCGACAGCAGGGACTGAGCAGTTCTTC
large	NA	TRBV6-5	TRBJ2-7	CASRLRESYEQYF	TGTGCCAGCAGGCTAAGAGAGTCCTACGAGCAGTACTTC
NA	NA	TRBV6-6	TRBJ2-7	CASSPPRATYEQYF	TGTGCCAGCAGTCCCCCCCGGGCGACCTACGAGCAGTACTTC
NA	TRBD1	TRBV10-1	TRBJ2-5	CASSESYGQGAQKTQYF	TGCGCCAGCAGTGAGTCGTACGGACAGGGGGCGCAGAAGACCCAGTACTTC
NA	NA	TRBV19	TRBJ2-2	CASSKETNTGELFF	TGTGCCAGTAGTAAAGAAACGAACACCGGGGAGCTGTTTTTT
NA	NA	TRBV5-6	TRBJ2-7	CASSLSRGKQYF	TGTGCCAGCAGCTTGTCCCGCGGGAAACAGTACTTC
NA	TRBD1	TRBV7-9	TRBJ2-2	CASSRRPGTGGSTGELFF	TGTGCCAGCAGCCGACGTCCCGGGACAGGGGGGAGCACCGGGGAGCTGTTTTTT
NA	NA	TRBV14	TRBJ2-3	CASSQDWGRHDTDTQYF	TGTGCCAGCAGCCAAGATTGGGGCCGCCACGACACAGATACGCAGTATTTT
NA	TRBD1	TRBV5-6	TRBJ2-1	CASSLPGQVGDEQFF	TGTGCCAGCAGCTTACCCGGACAGGTAGGAGATGAGCAGTTCTTC
once	NA	TRBV5-1	TRBJ2-7	CASSYDSPHYEQYF	TGCGCCAGCAGCTATGACAGCCCACACTACGAGCAGTACTTC
NA	TRBD2	TRBV2	TRBJ2-7	CATHLAGGNYEQYF	TGTGCCACCCATCTAGCGGGAGGAAACTACGAGCAGTACTTC
NA	TRBD1	TRBV30	TRBJ1-2	CAWRGQGQAGGYTF	TGTGCCTGGAGGGGACAGGGACAGGCAGGTGGCTACACCTTC
NA	TRBD1	TRBV10-3	TRBJ2-2	CACSTGGGTGELFF	TGTGCCTGCAGTACAGGGGGAGGCACCGGGGAGCTGTTTTTT
NA	NA	TRBV27	TRBJ1-5	CASTGSGTRRNQPQHF	TGTGCCAGCACCGGTTCCGGGACAAGGAGGAATCAGCCCCAGCATTTT
NA	TRBD1	TRBV5-1	TRBJ1-2	CASSPDRGYGYTF	TGCGCCAGCAGCCCTGACAGGGGGTATGGCTACACCTTC
NA	NA	TRBV18	TRBJ1-5	CASSQSMGGDQPQHF	TGTGCCAGCTCACAGTCGATGGGGGGTGATCAGCCCCAGCATTTT
NA	NA	TRBV11-2	TRBJ1-1	CASRLVGSTEAFF	TGTGCCAGCAGGCTGGTTGGGAGCACTGAAGCTTTCTTT
NA	TRBD1	TRBV5-1	TRBJ2-5	CASSLGQILQETQYF	TGCGCCAGCAGCCTGGGACAGATCCTACAAGAGACCCAGTACTTC
NA	NA	TRBV28	TRBJ2-7	CAATDSSYEQYF	TGTGCGGCAACGGATAGCTCCTACGAGCAGTACTTC
NA	NA	TRBV7-8	TRBJ2-2	CASSPETRRGHRGAVF	TGTGCCAGCAGCCCGGAGACTAGACGGGGACACCGGGGAGCTGTTTTT
medium-sized	NA	TRBV23-1	TRBJ1-2	CASSQSWGPLYGYTF	TGCGCCAGCAGTCAATCTTGGGGGCCGTTGTATGGCTACACCTTC
NA	TRBD1	TRBV7-6	TRBJ2-2	CASSLLLTGVRTGELFF	TGTGCCAGCAGCTTATTACTTACAGGGGTCCGCACCGGGGAGCTGTTTTTT
NA	TRBD2	TRBV6-5	TRBJ2-2	CASSRGANTGELFF	TGTGCCAGCAGTCGGGGGGCGAACACCGGGGAGCTGTTTTTT